Ten or more counts support the clone carrying this TCR beta chain. At one end the junction does not follow the germline gene, possibly because of a read error. This sample was included in a study of T cells after yellow fever vaccination. The CDR3 totals 14 residues. Germline loops: CDR1 SGHRS, CDR2 YFSETQ. Each CDR3 protein is one row after TCRdb ran MiXCR on the 5' RACE reads. The sample consists of fewer than 350,000 distinct CDR3 sequences, 8% to 10% of them appearing once. This specimen was PBMCs, taken on the day of the first yellow fever vaccination. V usage is TRBV5-1 and J usage is TRBJ1-2; tentatively, D is TRBD1 (5 bases). The receptor was derived from a man between 18 and 35 years old who received the YFV17D yellow fever vaccine. Here the CDR3 reads CASSLQGANYGYTF. CDR3 bases: TGTGCCAGCAGTTTGCAGGGAGCTAACTATGGCTACACCTTC.